This TCR beta chain was obtained from a study of cytomegalovirus exposure and HLA in healthy donors. 13 Jbeta primers and 60 Vbeta primers were used for the PCR. Measured with immunoSEQ multiplex PCR; TCRdb has only the in-frame clones, and not every one. The sample lists some 150,000 clones; 79% were seen once. While unrecorded immune exposures were likely, the donors were nominally healthy when sampled. The CDR3 sequence is 15 residues long. V shed 3 bases and J shed 7 bases, with 18 bases lying between them. CDR1 and CDR2 from the germline V gene are SGHRS and YFSETQ. About this clone itself: Its matching antigen is unknown.

General observations from the study: The dataset shows that most TCR sequences were rare, while some public TCRs occurred in many donors. One cluster of highly shared sequence variants probably arose as a sequencing artifact.

The chain carries TRBV5-1 and TRBJ2-3; D may be TRBD2 (6 bases). The source of this sequence is a woman aged 45 to 65 in good health and CMV-seronegative. The source material was PBMCs. This chain's CDR3 is CASSSSGGAGNTQYF. CDR3 DNA: TGCGCCAGCAGCTCCTCTGGCGGGGCCGGAAATACGCAGTATTTT.